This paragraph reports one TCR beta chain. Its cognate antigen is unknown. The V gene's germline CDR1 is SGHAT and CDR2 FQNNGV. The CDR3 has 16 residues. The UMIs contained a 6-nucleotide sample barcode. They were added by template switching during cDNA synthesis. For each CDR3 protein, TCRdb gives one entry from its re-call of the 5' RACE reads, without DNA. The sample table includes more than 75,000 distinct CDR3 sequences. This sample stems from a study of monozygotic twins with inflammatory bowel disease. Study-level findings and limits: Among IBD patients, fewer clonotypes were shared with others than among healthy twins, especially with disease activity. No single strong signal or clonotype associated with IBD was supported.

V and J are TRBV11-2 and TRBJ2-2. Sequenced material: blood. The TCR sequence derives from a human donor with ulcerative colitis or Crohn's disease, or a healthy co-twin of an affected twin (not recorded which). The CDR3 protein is CASSSRGTANTGELFF.